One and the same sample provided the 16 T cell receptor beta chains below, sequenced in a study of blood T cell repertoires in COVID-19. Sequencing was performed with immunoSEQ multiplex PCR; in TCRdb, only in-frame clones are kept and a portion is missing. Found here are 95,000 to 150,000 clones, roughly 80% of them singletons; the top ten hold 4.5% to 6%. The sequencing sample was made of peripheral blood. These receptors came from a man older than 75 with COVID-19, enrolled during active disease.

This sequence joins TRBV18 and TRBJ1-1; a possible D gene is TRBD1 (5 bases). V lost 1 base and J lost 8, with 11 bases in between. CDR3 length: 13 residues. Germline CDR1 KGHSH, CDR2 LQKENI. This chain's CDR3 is CASSPREGVEAFF. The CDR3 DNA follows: TGTGCCAGCTCACCACGTGAAGGGGTCGAAGCTTTCTTT.

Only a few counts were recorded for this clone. The CDR3 bases are TGCGCCAGCAGCCAGGCGTGGAGGAATGACGAGCAGTACTTC. It yields the protein CASSQAWRNDEQYF. The rearrangement uses TRBV5-1 and TRBJ2-7; D perhaps matches TRBD2 (5 bases). Germline V gives CDR1 SGHRS, CDR2 YFSETQ. Deletions cut 4 bases from V and 5 bases from J, with 16 bases between. This CDR3 has 14 residues.

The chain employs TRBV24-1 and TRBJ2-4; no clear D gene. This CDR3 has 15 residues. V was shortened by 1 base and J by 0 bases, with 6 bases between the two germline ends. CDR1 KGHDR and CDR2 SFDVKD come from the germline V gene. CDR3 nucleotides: TGTGCCACCAGTGATTTTGGGCTAGCCAAAAACATTCAGTACTTC. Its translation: CATSDFGLAKNIQYF.

CDR3 DNA: TGTGCCAGCTCACTAATGACAGGAGCGAACACTGAAGCTTTCTTT. This translates into CASSLMTGANTEAFF. The chain has TRBV18 and TRBJ1-1, with D perhaps TRBD1 (6 bases). The CDR3 loop spans 15 amino acids. V was clipped by 4 bases and J by 1 base, with 13 bases between them. The germline CDR1 and CDR2 sequences are KGHSH and LQKENI.

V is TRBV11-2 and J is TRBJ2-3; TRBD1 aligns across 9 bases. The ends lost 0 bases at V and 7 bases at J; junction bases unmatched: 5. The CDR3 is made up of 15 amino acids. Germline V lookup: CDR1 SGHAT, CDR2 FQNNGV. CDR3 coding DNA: TGTGCCAGCAGCTTAGAAGGGACAGGGTGGCATACGCAGTATTTT. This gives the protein CASSLEGTGWHTQYF.

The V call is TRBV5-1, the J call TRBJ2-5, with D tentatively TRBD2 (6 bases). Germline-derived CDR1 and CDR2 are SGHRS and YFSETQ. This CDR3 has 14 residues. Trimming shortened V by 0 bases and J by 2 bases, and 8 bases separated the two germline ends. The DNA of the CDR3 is TGCGCCAGCAGCTTGGGGCTAGCGCAAGAGACCCAGTACTTC. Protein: CASSLGLAQETQYF. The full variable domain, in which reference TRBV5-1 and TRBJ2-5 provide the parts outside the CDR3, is KAGVTQTPRYLIKTRGQQVTLSCSPISGHRSVSWYQQTPGQGLQFLFEYFSETQRNKGNFPGRFSGRQFSNSRSEMNVSTLELGDSALYLCASSLGLAQETQYFGPGTRLLVL.

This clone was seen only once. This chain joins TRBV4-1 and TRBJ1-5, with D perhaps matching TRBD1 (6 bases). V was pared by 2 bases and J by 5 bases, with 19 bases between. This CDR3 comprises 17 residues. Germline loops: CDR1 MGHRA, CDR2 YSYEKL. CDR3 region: CASSQPDNRDIYQPQHF. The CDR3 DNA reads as TGCGCCAGCAGCCAACCCGACAACCGGGACATTTATCAGCCCCAGCATTTT.

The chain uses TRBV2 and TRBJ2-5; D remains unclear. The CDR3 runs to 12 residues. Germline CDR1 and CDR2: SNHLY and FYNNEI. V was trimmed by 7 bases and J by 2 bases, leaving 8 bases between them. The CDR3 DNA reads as TGTGCCAGCAACAGTGCTCAAGAGACCCAGTACTTC. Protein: CASNSAQETQYF.

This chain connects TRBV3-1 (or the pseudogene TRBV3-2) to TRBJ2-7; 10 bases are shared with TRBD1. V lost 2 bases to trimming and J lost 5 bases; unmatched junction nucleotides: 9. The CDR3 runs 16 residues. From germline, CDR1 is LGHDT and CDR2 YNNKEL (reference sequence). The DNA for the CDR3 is TGTGCCAGCAGCCAACGGCCGGGACAGGGGTTCCACGAGCAGTACTTC. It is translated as CASSQRPGQGFHEQYF.

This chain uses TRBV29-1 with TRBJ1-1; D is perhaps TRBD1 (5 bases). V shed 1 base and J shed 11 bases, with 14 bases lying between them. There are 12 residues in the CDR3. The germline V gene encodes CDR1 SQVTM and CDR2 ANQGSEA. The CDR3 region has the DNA TGCAGCGTTGAAGGGGGGAGCGGGTATGCTTTCTTT. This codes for CSVEGGSGYAFF. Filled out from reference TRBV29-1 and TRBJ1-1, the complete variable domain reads SAVISQKPSRDICQRGTSLTIQCQVDSQVTMMFWYRQQPGQSLTLIATANQGSEATYESGFVIDKFPISRPNLTFSTLTVSNMSPEDSSIYLCSVEGGSGYAFFGQGTRLTVV.

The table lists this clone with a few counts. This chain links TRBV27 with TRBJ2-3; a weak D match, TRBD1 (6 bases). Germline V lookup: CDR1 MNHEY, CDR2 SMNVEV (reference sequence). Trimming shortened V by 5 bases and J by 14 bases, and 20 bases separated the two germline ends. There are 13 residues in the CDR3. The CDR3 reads CASSPPSGTRRYF. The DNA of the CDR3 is TGTGCCAGCAGTCCCCCTTCCGGGACACGCAGGTATTTT.

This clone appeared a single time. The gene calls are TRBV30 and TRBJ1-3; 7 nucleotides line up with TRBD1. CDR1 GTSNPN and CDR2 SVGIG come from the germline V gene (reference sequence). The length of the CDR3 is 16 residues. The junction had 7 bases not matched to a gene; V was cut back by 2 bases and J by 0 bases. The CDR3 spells CAWSMTGSHSGNTIYF. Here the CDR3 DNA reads TGTGCCTGGAGTATGACAGGGAGCCACTCTGGAAACACCATATATTTT.

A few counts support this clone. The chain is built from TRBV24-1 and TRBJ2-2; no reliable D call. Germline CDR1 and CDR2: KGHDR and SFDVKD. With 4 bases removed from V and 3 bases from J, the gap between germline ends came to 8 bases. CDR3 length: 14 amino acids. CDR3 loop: CATSDRHHTGELFF. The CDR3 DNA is TGTGCCACCAGTGACCGACACCACACCGGGGAGCTGTTTTTT.

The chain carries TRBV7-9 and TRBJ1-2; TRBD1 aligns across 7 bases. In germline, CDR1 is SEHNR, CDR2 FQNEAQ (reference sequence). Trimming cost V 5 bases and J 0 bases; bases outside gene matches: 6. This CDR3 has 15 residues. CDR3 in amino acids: CASSPGDRANYGYTF. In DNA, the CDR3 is TGTGCCAGCAGCCCTGGGGACAGAGCTAACTATGGCTACACCTTC. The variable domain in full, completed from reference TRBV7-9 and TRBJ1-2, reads DTGVSQNPRHKITKRGQNVTFRCDPISEHNRLYWYRQTLGQGPEFLTYFQNEAQLEKSRLLSDRFSAERPKGSFSTLEIQRTEQGDSAMYLCASSPGDRANYGYTFGSGTRLTVV.

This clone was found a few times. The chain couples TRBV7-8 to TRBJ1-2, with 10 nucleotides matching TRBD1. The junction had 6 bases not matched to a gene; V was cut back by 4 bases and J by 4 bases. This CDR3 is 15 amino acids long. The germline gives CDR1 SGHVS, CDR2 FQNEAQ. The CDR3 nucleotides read TGTGCCAGCAGCTACAGACAGGGGGCTCTCTATGGCTACACCTTC. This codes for CASSYRQGALYGYTF.

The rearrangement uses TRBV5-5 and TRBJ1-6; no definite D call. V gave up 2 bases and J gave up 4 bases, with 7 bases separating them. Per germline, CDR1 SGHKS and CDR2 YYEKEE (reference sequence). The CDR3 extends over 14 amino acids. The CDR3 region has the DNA TGTGCCAGCAGCTTTACAGTGTATAATTCACCCCTCCACTTT. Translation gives CASSFTVYNSPLHF.